This T cell receptor beta chain was documented in a study of cytomegalovirus exposure and HLA in healthy donors. This clone is a singleton in its sample. The V gene's germline CDR1 is SEHNR and CDR2 FQNEAQ (reference sequence). The CDR3 sequence is 15 residues long. Trimming left V 2 bases short and J 3 bases short, with 10 bases between. The primer mix had 60 Vbeta and 13 Jbeta primers. Some clones are missing from TCRdb's copy, which holds only in-frame ones; the method was immunoSEQ multiplex PCR. Found here are some 200,000 clones, 60% to 85% of them singletons; the top ten hold around 3%. Sequenced material: PBMCs. This clonotype was obtained from a female donor in good health and CMV-seronegative. This rearrangement joins TRBV7-9 to TRBJ2-2; possibly TRBD1 for D (5 bases). The CDR3 is CASSLRRADTGELFF. CDR3 sequence (DNA): TGTGCCAGCAGCTTACGCAGGGCGGACACCGGGGAGCTGTTTTTT.